This passage covers 22 T cell receptor beta chains from one sample sequenced in a study of blood T cell repertoires in COVID-19. The repertoire was sequenced with immunoSEQ multiplex PCR; TCRdb's copy has only in-frame clones and lacks some. The sample lists fewer than 400,000 clones; around 85% were seen once. Sequencing was performed on peripheral blood. The receptors originated from a woman between 18 and 29 years old with acute or convalescent COVID-19.

This clone was found once. The chain couples TRBV19 to TRBJ2-6; 9 nucleotides match TRBD1. Germline CDR1 LNHDA, CDR2 SQIVND (reference sequence). Trimming removed 5 bases from V and 4 bases from J; junction bases left unmatched: 18. This CDR3 has 20 residues. The CDR3 region is CASSPGRRDRESTGANVLTF. The CDR3 nucleotides read TGTGCCAGTAGTCCTGGTCGCCGGGACAGGGAATCTACAGGGGCCAACGTCCTGACTTTC.

This sequence joins TRBV6-5 and TRBJ1-5; perhaps TRBD1 as D (5 bases). CDR1 is MNHEY, CDR2 SVGAGI, per germline. There are 14 residues in the CDR3. V was cut by 7 bases and J by 9 bases, with 19 bases left in between. This CDR3 reads CASTSGEGPGPQHF. Written as DNA, the CDR3 is TGTGCCAGCACCTCGGGGGAGGGACCGGGGCCCCAGCATTTT.

This chain connects TRBV6-2 or TRBV6-3 to TRBJ1-2; D call uncertain. V lost 4 bases to trimming and J lost 2 bases, with 5 bases between them. The length of the CDR3 is 12 residues. Germline V lookup: CDR1 MNHEY, CDR2 SVGEGT. The CDR3 reads CASSSGNYGYTF. CDR3 in DNA: TGTGCCAGCAGTTCGGGGAACTATGGCTACACCTTC.

This chain connects TRBV4-2 to TRBJ2-3; TRBD2 matches 8 bases. The CDR3 spans 14 residues. Trimming at V came to 5 bases and at J to 5 bases, leaving 6 bases not matched to a gene. CDR1 LGHNA and CDR2 YNFKEQ come from the germline V gene. CDR3 residues: CASSSRTSQDTQYF. CDR3 DNA: TGTGCCAGCAGCTCTCGGACTAGCCAAGATACGCAGTATTTT.

Only a few counts were recorded for this clone. The chain uses TRBV3-1 (or the pseudogene TRBV3-2) and TRBJ1-6, with D tentatively TRBD1 (6 bases). Per the germline V gene, CDR1 is LGHDT and CDR2 is YNNKEL (reference sequence). The CDR3 runs to 14 residues. Trimming took off 2 bases at V and 4 bases at J, with 6 bases between the two ends. The CDR3 region has the DNA TGTGCCAGCAGCCAACAGGGGTATAATTCACCCCTCCACTTT. It translates to CASSQQGYNSPLHF.

V usage is TRBV4-1 and J usage is TRBJ1-2; 7 bases agree with TRBD1. Looked up from germline, CDR1 is MGHRA and CDR2 is YSYEKL. V lost 1 base to trimming and J lost 4 bases; unmatched junction nucleotides: 6. The CDR3 is 15 amino acids. The CDR3 protein is CASSQADTGAYGYTF. The CDR3 region has the DNA TGCGCCAGCAGCCAAGCCGATACAGGGGCCTATGGCTACACCTTC.

The chain joins TRBV5-3 to TRBJ1-1; 11 bases fit TRBD1. TRBV5-3 is identified as an open reading frame with a role that is uncertain. J lost 4 bases, V lost 4 bases, and 6 bases had no gene match. The length of the CDR3 is 15 residues. The CDR3, as DNA: TGTGCCAGAAGCGGGGAGGGGACAGGGGGCACTGAAGCTTTCTTT. It yields the protein CARSGEGTGGTEAFF.

A few counts support this clone. J is TRBJ1-5 and V is TRBV2; 7 bases match TRBD1. V dropped 6 bases and J dropped 3; count of bases not matched to a gene: 17. CDR3 length: 18 residues. Germline assignment: CDR1 SNHLY and CDR2 FYNNEI. DNA of the CDR3: TGTGCCAGCAGCCTCAACTCCGGGACAGTGGGATTCAATCAGCCCCAGCATTTT. Translation: CASSLNSGTVGFNQPQHF.

The genes are TRBV9 and TRBJ1-2; weak D call: TRBD1 (5 bases). Germline assignment: CDR1 SGDLS and CDR2 YYNGEE. Between the trimmed V and J ends, which lost 2 bases and 7 bases, there was a span of 15 bases. This CDR3 is 14 amino acids long. CDR3 sequence: CASSVGGGLGGYTF. The CDR3, as DNA: TGTGCCAGCAGCGTGGGGGGAGGTTTGGGTGGCTACACCTTC.

V usage is TRBV18 and J usage is TRBJ1-2; D not resolved. Germline CDR1 KGHSH, CDR2 LQKENI. The length of the CDR3 is 18 residues. V lost 0 bases, J lost 2 bases, and 19 bases lay in between. CDR3 DNA: TGTGCCAGCTCACCACCGGATCGGTGTAACAGACTAAACTATGGCTACACCTTC. This sequence encodes CASSPPDRCNRLNYGYTF.

This clone was counted between two and nine times. The chain recombines TRBV18 with TRBJ1-3; TRBD1 agrees at 8 bases. This CDR3 spans 15 amino acids. With 2 bases clipped from V and 0 bases from J, the junction kept 0 bases outside the gene matches. Looked up from germline, CDR1 is KGHSH and CDR2 is LQKENI. The CDR3 sequence: CASSPDRGSGNTIYF. The DNA for the CDR3 is TGTGCCAGCTCACCAGACAGGGGCTCTGGAAACACCATATATTTT. Combining the CDR3 with reference TRBV18 and TRBJ1-3 gives the whole variable domain NAGVMQNPRHLVRRRGQEARLRCSPMKGHSHVYWYRQLPEEGLKFMVYLQKENIIDESGMPKERFSAEFPKEGPSILRIQQVVRGDSAAYFCASSPDRGSGNTIYFGEGSWLTVV.

This clone was detected only a few times. The J gene is TRBJ2-5, the V gene TRBV12-1; the tabulated D call, TRBD1, remains unverified against the DNA. TRBV12-1 is noted as a pseudogene. This CDR3 has 17 residues. CDR3 in DNA: TGTGCCAGCAGCTTTGGTCTTGGGCTTACGTACCAAGAGACCCAGTACTTC. Its translation: CASSFGLGLTYQETQYF.

The chain joins TRBV19 to TRBJ1-2; TRBD1 aligns across 7 bases. Trimming at V came to 6 bases and at J to 2 bases, leaving 9 bases not matched to a gene. The CDR3 extends over 15 amino acids. CDR1 is LNHDA, CDR2 SQIVND, per germline (reference sequence). CDR3 sequence: CASSEYRGPNYGYTF. Here the CDR3 DNA reads TGTGCCAGTAGCGAATACAGGGGACCGAACTATGGCTACACCTTC. Drawing the rest from reference TRBV19 and TRBJ1-2, the complete variable domain is DGGITQSPKYLFRKEGQNVTLSCEQNLNHDAMYWYRQDPGQGLRLIYYSQIVNDFQKGDIAEGYSVSREKKESFPLTVTSAQKNPTAFYLCASSEYRGPNYGYTFGSGTRLTVV.

This clone has just one count. The chain is built from TRBV15 and TRBJ1-3; D call uncertain. V was trimmed by 0 bases and J by 5 bases, leaving 11 bases between them. Germline assignment: CDR1 LNHNV and CDR2 YYDKDF (reference sequence). CDR3 size: 15 residues. The CDR3 loop is CATSREGAARNTIYF. CDR3 DNA sequence: TGTGCCACCAGCAGAGAGGGAGCGGCTCGAAACACCATATATTTT.

The rearrangement uses TRBV9 and TRBJ2-1, with 7 bases identical to TRBD2. V shed 5 bases, J shed 4 bases, and the junction held 21 bases outside the gene matches. Germline CDR1 reads SGDLS; CDR2 reads YYNGEE. CDR3 length: 19 residues. CDR3 in amino acids: CASSPGGGVTAGRYNEQFF. The CDR3 DNA reads TGTGCCAGCAGTCCTGGGGGAGGGGTCACGGCGGGGAGATACAATGAGCAGTTCTTC.

V and J are TRBV24-1 and TRBJ1-5; TRBD1 might be the D (6 bases). Trimming pared 4 bases from V and 0 bases from J, leaving 12 bases between. The V gene's germline CDR1 is KGHDR and CDR2 SFDVKD. The CDR3 has 16 amino acids. The DNA for the CDR3 is TGTGCCACCAGTGACGCAGGGGTTAATAGCAATCAGCCCCAGCATTTT. Residues: CATSDAGVNSNQPQHF.

The gene calls are TRBV6-5 and TRBJ2-5; 9 nucleotides agree with TRBD1. The trim removed 8 bases at V and 5 bases at J, leaving 12 bases unmatched. The germline CDR1 and CDR2 sequences are MNHEY and SVGAGI. The length of the CDR3 is 15 residues. CDR3 residues: CASRPIQGAGETQYF. CDR3 bases: TGTGCCAGCCGACCTATACAGGGGGCTGGGGAGACCCAGTACTTC.

As regards this clone: Other DNA sequences in this specimen translate into the identical CDR3. V and J are TRBV5-1 and TRBJ1-3; possible D gene TRBD1, 6 bases. The germline gives CDR1 SGHRS, CDR2 YFSETQ. V was clipped by 4 bases and J by 2 bases, with 10 bases between them. The CDR3 extends over 14 amino acids. The chain's CDR3 is CASSPTGAGNTIYF. The CDR3 nucleotides are TGCGCCAGCAGCCCGACAGGCGCTGGAAACACCATATATTTT.

The chain joins TRBV2 to TRBJ2-5; D is uncertain. Germline lookup yields CDR1 SNHLY and CDR2 FYNNEI. CDR3 length: 12 residues. V was clipped by 1 base and J by 4 bases, with 4 bases between them. The CDR3 loop is CASSEVGETQYF. CDR3 in DNA: TGTGCCAGCAGTGAAGTCGGAGAGACCCAGTACTTC.

The chain has TRBV27 and TRBJ2-1, with 9 bases aligning to TRBD1. The CDR3 loop spans 15 amino acids. Trimming cost V 4 bases and J 3 bases; bases outside gene matches: 4. The germline V gene encodes CDR1 MNHEY and CDR2 SMNVEV (reference sequence). The CDR3 DNA follows: TGTGCCAGCAGTTCTCCGGGACAGGGCTACAATGAGCAGTTCTTC. Amino acids: CASSSPGQGYNEQFF.

This chain connects TRBV6-5 to TRBJ2-1; D is perhaps TRBD2 (6 bases). This CDR3 is built from 13 residues. V was pared by 7 bases and J by 6 bases, with 13 bases between. Per the germline V gene, CDR1 is MNHEY and CDR2 is SVGAGI. The CDR3 here is CASTLLGGNEQFF. The CDR3 region has the DNA TGTGCCAGCACTTTACTGGGGGGCAATGAGCAGTTCTTC.

The CDR3 nucleotides read TGTGCCAGCCGCAATCTAGCGGGAGGGCCAGATACGCAGTATTTT. Its protein product is CASRNLAGGPDTQYF. The chain couples TRBV2 to TRBJ2-3, with 12 bases identical to TRBD2. Germline V gives CDR1 SNHLY, CDR2 FYNNEI. V shed 8 bases, J shed 4 bases, and the junction held 7 bases outside the gene matches. The length of the CDR3 is 15 residues.